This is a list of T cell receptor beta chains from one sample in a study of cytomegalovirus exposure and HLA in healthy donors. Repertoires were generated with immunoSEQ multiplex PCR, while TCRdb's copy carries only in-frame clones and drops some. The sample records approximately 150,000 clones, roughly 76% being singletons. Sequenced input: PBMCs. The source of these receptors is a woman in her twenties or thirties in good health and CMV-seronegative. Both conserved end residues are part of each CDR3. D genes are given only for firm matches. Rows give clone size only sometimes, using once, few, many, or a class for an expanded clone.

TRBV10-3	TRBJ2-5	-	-	TGTGCCACTCGACCGACGACAGGTGAAGAGACCCAGTACTTC	CATRPTTGEETQYF
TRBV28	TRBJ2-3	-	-	TGTGCCAGCAGCCTGGGCCCCGTAAATACGCAGTATTTT	CASSLGPVNTQYF
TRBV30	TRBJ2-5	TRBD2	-	TGTGCCTGGAGTCGAACTAGCGGGGGGGAGACCCAGTACTTC	CAWSRTSGGETQYF
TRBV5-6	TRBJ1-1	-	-	TGTGCCAGCAGCTTGCGTCTCAGGAACACTGAAGCTTTCTTT	CASSLRLRNTEAFF
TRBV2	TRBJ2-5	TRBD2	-	TGTGCCAGCAGTACCGGGACTAGTTTACAAGAGACCCAGTACTTC	CASSTGTSLQETQYF
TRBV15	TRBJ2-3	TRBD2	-	TGTGCCACCAGCAGAGGACAGGGACTAGCGGGGGTCACAGATACGCAGTATTTT	CATSRGQGLAGVTDTQYF
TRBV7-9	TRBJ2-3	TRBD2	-	TGTGCCAGCAGTCAGACTAGCGACACAGATACGCAGTATTTT	CASSQTSDTDTQYF
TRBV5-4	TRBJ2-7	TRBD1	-	TGTGCCAGCAGCCCGCGGACAGGGGGGTACGAGCAGTACTTC	CASSPRTGGYEQYF
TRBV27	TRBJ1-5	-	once	TGTGCCAGCAGTTTAGGACCCCCCGGGACAAACCAGCCCCAGCATTTT	CASSLGPPGTNQPQHF
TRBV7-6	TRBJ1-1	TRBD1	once	TGTGCCAGCAGTCGGGACAGGAAGAACACTGAAGCTTTCTTT	CASSRDRKNTEAFF
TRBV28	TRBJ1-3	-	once	TGTGCCAGCACCATGAGAGCAGGGAGGCGTCGTAGCTCTGGAAACACCATATATTTT	CASTMRAGRRRSSGNTIYF
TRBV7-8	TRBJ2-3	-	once	TGTGCCAGCAGCTTAGCGACAGGACAAGGCACAGATACGCAGTATTTT	CASSLATGQGTDTQYF
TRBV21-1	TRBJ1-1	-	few	TGTGCCAGCACTTGGGACAGTGGCATGAACACTGAAGCTTTCTTT	CASTWDSGMNTEAFF
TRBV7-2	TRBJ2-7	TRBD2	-	TGTGCCAGCAGCTTTGGGCTAGCGGGGGACTACGAGCAGTACTTC	CASSFGLAGDYEQYF
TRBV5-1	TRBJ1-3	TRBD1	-	TGCGCCAGCAGCGGGACAGGGCTCTCTGGAAACACCATATATTTT	CASSGTGLSGNTIYF
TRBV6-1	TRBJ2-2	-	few	TGTGCCAGCAGGAGCGGAGACACCGGGGAGCTGTTTTTT	CASRSGDTGELFF
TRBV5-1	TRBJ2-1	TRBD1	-	TGCGCCAGCAGCTCTGCGAGGACAGGGGCATCCTACAATGAGCAGTTCTTC	CASSSARTGASYNEQFF
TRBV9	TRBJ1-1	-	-	TGTGCCAGCAGCCGGTTCTTGAACACTGAAGCTTTCTTT	CASSRFLNTEAFF
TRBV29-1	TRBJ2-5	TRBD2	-	TGCAGCGTTCGTAGCGGGGGGGCCGGAGAGACCCAGTACTTC	CSVRSGGAGETQYF
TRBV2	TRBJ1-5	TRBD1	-	TGTGCCAGCACAGGGGGTGATCAGCCCCAGCATTTT	CASTGGDQPQHF
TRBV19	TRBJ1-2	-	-	TGTGCCAGTAGTCCTACAGGGCCCTTCTATGGCTACACCTTC	CASSPTGPFYGYTF
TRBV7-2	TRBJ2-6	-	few	TGTGCCAGCAGCCCCCAGGGGGGTGGGGCCAACGTCCTGACTTTC	CASSPQGGGANVLTF
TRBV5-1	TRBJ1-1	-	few	TGCGCCAGCAGCTTGTTGGGAAGGGGTATGGGGAACACTGAAGCTTTCTTT	CASSLLGRGMGNTEAFF
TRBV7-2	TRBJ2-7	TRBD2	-	TGTGCCAGCAGGGGGACTAGCTCCGAGCAGTACTTC	CASRGTSSEQYF
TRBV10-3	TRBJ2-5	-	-	TGTGCCATCAGTGATGAGCGGAGAAAAGAGACCCAGTACTTC	CAISDERRKETQYF
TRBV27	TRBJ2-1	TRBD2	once	TGTGCCAGCACCCTGGGGACTAGCGGGGCGAGGTACAATGAGCAGTTCTTC	CASTLGTSGARYNEQFF
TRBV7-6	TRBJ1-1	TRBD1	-	TGTGCCAGCAGCTTGTCCGGGACAGGGAACACTGAAGCTTTCTTT	CASSLSGTGNTEAFF
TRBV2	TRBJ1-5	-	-	TGTGCCAGCAGTGAAAATCTCCAGCCCCAGCATTTT	CASSENLQPQHF
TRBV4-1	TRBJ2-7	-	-	TGCGCCAGCAGCCAAGATATGAGGGACATCACTCGGCCCTACGAGCAGTACTTC	CASSQDMRDITRPYEQYF
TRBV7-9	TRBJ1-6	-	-	TGTTCCAGCAGCTTTGGTCAGGATAATTCACCCCTCCACTTT	CSSSFGQDNSPLHF
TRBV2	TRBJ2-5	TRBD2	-	TGTGCCAGCAGCACCGGGAGGGAGACCCAGTACTTC	CASSTGRETQYF
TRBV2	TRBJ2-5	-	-	TGTGCCAGCAGTGACGGCCGAGGAGGAGCCCAGTACTTC	CASSDGRGGAQYF
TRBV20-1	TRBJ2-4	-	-	TGCAGTGCTGACTTCGGCATTCAGTACTTC	CSADFGIQYF
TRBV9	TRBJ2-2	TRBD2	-	TGTGCCAGCAGCGTAGGGAGTAGCGGGAGAATCGGGGAGCTGTTTTTT	CASSVGSSGRIGELFF
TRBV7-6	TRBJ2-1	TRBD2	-	TGTGCCAGCAGCCTCGGGACTAGCGGGAGGTATCCCCTCAATGAGCAGTTCTTC	CASSLGTSGRYPLNEQFF
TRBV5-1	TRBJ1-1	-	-	TGCGCCAGCAGCTTGCCCGACATCAGCACTGAAGCTTTCTTT	CASSLPDISTEAFF
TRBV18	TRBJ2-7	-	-	TGTGCCAGCTCACCCCGAGATACCGAGCAGTACTTC	CASSPRDTEQYF
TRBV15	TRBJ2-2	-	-	TGTGCCACCAGCAGAGATGTCGGGGTCGGGACCGGGGAGCTGTTTTTT	CATSRDVGVGTGELFF
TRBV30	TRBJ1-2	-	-	TGTGCCTGGAGTGTCGGGACGGCGGGAGCCTGGGACACCTTC	CAWSVGTAGAWDTF
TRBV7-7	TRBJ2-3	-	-	TGTGCCAGCAGCTTAGGTCGCAGGCCTGAAGATACGCAGTATTTT	CASSLGRRPEDTQYF
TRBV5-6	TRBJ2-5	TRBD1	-	TGTGCCAGCAGCCCCTGGGACAGGGAAGAGACCCAGTACTTC	CASSPWDREETQYF
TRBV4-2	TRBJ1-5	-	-	TGTGCCAGCAGCCAAGAAGGGGCAGGGGTGGGACAGCCCCAGCATTTT	CASSQEGAGVGQPQHF
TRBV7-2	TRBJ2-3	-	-	TGTGCCAGCAGCCGACAGAGCGCGGATACGCAGTATTTT	CASSRQSADTQYF
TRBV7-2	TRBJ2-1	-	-	TGTGCCAGCAGCTTATCTAGTGCTTCCTACAATGAGCAGTTCTTC	CASSLSSASYNEQFF
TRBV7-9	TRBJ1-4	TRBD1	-	TGTGCCAGCAGCTTGCAGGGGGCGGGGAATGAAAAACTGTTTTTT	CASSLQGAGNEKLFF